This TCR beta chain is from a study of blood T cell repertoires in COVID-19. Study-wide context: PBMCs, B-cell-depleted T cells, or T cells provided the cDNA or gDNA that made up the material.

During active infection, Seattle patients enrolled and were then monitored through disease. Germline CDR1 MDHEN, CDR2 SYDVKM. Unmatched junction bases numbered 7, after V lost 5 bases and J lost 5 bases. This CDR3 has 14 residues. In the original processing: Using reference gene primer amplification, nucleated cell counts were estimated. The assay was immunoSEQ multiplex PCR, and TCRdb's table has in-frame clones only and misses some. V and J calls and clone size are given by that table; D and trimming were obtained from the DNA. The sample records fewer than 300,000 clones, roughly 90% being singletons.

The V call is TRBV28, the J call TRBJ2-5, with 8 bases matching TRBD1. The sequenced material came from peripheral blood. This receptor was obtained from a young woman with COVID-19, enrolled during active disease. DNA for the CDR3: TGTGCCAGCAGTATGCAGGGGGCGGACGAGACCCAGTACTTC. Encoded protein: CASSMQGADETQYF.